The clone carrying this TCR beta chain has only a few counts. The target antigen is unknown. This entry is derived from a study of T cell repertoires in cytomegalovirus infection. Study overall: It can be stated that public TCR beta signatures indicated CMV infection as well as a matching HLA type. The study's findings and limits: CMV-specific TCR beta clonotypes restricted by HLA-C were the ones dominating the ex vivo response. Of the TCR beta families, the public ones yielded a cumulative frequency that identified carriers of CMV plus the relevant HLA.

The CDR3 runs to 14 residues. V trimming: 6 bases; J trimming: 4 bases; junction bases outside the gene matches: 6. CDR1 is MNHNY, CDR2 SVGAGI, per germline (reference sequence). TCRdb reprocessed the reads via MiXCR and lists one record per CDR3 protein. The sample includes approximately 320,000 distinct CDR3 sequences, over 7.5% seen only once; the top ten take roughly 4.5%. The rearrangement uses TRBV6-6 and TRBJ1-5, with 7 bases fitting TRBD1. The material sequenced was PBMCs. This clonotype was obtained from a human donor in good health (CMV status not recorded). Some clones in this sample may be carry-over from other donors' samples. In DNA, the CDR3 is TGTGCCAGCAGGCGAGACAGGGCGAATCAGCCCCAGCATTTT. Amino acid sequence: CASRRDRANQPQHF.